Included here is one T cell receptor (beta chain) sequence, with context. TCRdb redid the calling of the 5' RACE reads with MiXCR, one entry per CDR3 protein. The repertoire holds 400,000 to 500,000 distinct CDR3 sequences, with roughly an eighth as singletons. CDR1 is ENHRY and CDR2 is SYGVKD in the germline V gene. CDR3 length equals 14 residues. V lost 1 base to trimming and J lost 1 base, with 7 bases between them. The data were taken from a study of identical twins. These data are also associated with another study on yellow fever vaccine responses in identical twins.

The sequence was obtained from a woman between 18 and 29 years old in good health. The sample was CD4+ T cells sorted from blood. This chain uses TRBV10-3 with TRBJ2-5; D is unclear. The DNA of the CDR3 is TGTGCCATCAGTGAGTTCAACAGCCAAGAGACCCAGTACTTC. This codes for CAISEFNSQETQYF.